This entry features one TCR beta chain sequence. This receptor's antigen is unknown. Per-base qualities were not stored, and no clone one base away is much larger. The CDR3 regions of human TCRbeta chains were analyzed by immunosequencing. Regarding the original processing steps: Repertoire TCRs were checked for matches against a reference library of SARS-CoV-2-specific TCRs that had been generated using the MIRA antigen-specificity platform. Breadth was defined as the fraction of unique TCRs that were SARS-CoV-2-associated. Depth was defined as the fraction of total T cells that were SARS-CoV-2-associated. Each spike-specific TCR was assigned to its reactive spike region and to a CD4 or CD8 class using the MIRA data. Log10-transformed breadth and depth values were compared by one-way ANOVA with Sidak's multiple comparisons tests. TCRdb took over this immuneACCESS table, retaining in-frame rearrangements with V and J assigned. Such tables are incomplete; in checked studies, under half of the missing clones stem from an unresolved V gene, and the remainder is unexplained. V and J calls plus clone size are reproduced from that table; the DNA served to infer D and trimming. For this sample there are some 200,000 clones; 88% appear just once. The ten most abundant clones make up around 26% of the sample.

The time point label on this specimen signifies: about 28 days (+/-7) after the second vaccine dose. AZD1222 recipients with second doses at about 4 weeks or about 12 weeks were pooled, because spike-specific TCR depth and breadth did not differ between schedules. The vaccinee samples were drawn from two UK trials, COV001 and COV002, one of which was a single-blind randomized controlled phase 2/3 trial testing AZD1222 (ChAdOx1 nCoV-19) in healthy adults. For TCRbeta chain sequencing, PBMC samples were collected from trial participants at day 0 and at day 28 after the second dose. V loses 10 bases of germline sequence and J loses 1 base, and the interval between the two ends is 7 bases. The CDR3 contains 11 residues, cysteine and phenylalanine counted. The entry retains the CDR3 DNA only, 33 bases that are in frame from base 1. The germline V gene provides CDR1 MDHEN and CDR2 SYDVKM. The entry originates in a study of T cell responses to AZD1222 COVID-19 vaccine (dated by TCRdb to 2020 to 2023). Turning to the overall study: A total of around 240 trial participants underwent TCR sequencing, of whom under 220 had received two doses of AZD1222 and 26 had received two doses of the MenACWY control vaccine. Trial participants were enrolled by age into subgroups of 18-55, 56-69 and 70-plus years, and around 150, 29 and 61 TCR-sequenced participants, respectively, were included in these subgroups.

What the work shows at the level of the full study, not this receptor alone: CD4 TCRs associated with the vaccine covered the entire spike protein, and the dominant responses were in regions 160-218 and 743-854. The 56-69-year group was small, and its depth increase did not reach significance, likely because of low power. After two AZD1222 doses, spike-specific TCR breadth and depth were significantly higher than at day 0 and than in MenACWY recipients. Reportedly, almost half of the unique spike-specific TCRs recognized epitopes lying outside the regions that are mutated in the B.1.351 and B.1.1.7 variants. Conclusions about previously exposed vaccinees are limited because only a handful of AZD1222 recipients were SARS-CoV-2 seropositive at baseline. Because no day 14 peak-response samples were available, repertoires were characterized only after the peak T cell response. Participants were mostly white British, with more females than males. The authors suggested clonal diversity may have been underestimated.

The sample was peripheral blood, taken 28 days after the second AZD1222 dose. The sequence was collected from an adult who received the AZD1222 COVID-19 vaccine. Recombination linked TRBV28 to TRBJ1-1; no confident D gene assignment can be made. The DNA sequence is given as TGTGCCACAAAGGGGAACACTGAAGCTTTCTTT. It codes for CATKGNTEAFF.